This TCR beta chain was documented in a study of breast tumors, draining lymph nodes, adjacent tissues (dated by TCRdb to 2016 to 2017). About the investigation overall: The study compared TCR beta repertoires across tumor, adjacent nontumor tissue and axillary lymph nodes from breast cancer patients. The study aimed to assess the relationships and possible T-cell exchange between tumor, surrounding tissue and draining lymph node repertoires in human breast cancer. General study outcomes and caveats: T-cell repertoire diversity in tumors was found to be lower than in lymph nodes but higher than in nontumor tissue, and preferential V and J gene usage was observed. Tumor and nontumor tissue repertoires were significantly more similar in luminal-like than in basal-like breast cancer. The study presented the conclusion that tumor T cells originate in lymph nodes as consistent with a hypothesis, not as something directly demonstrated. A scenario in which most tumor T cells derive from the lymph node and then expand within tumor tissue was judged to be consistent with the data.

The instrument was an Illumina HiSeq 2000. Multiplex PCR amplification was used to generate the TCR beta chain libraries. The amplified TCR beta chain products were analyzed by high-throughput sequencing. TCRdb reprocessing: public reads trimmed at Q25 with fastp, clones called with MiXCR, in-frame beta chains kept. Rows with one shared CDR3 protein collapse into an entry with the most common genes and DNA. Present in this sample are approximately 90,000 distinct CDR3 sequences, roughly 30% of which were seen just once. Jointly, the top ten make up roughly 8.1% of the sample. The axillary draining lymph nodes of breast cancer patients were the source of the lymph node samples. The CDR3 goes from the cysteine to the phenylalanine over 15 residues. The sequence is cut down to CDR3 DNA, 45 bases in frame from base 1. Cut back by 1 base and 6 bases, the V and J ends lie 15 bases apart. From a lookup of the germline V gene, CDR1 and CDR2 are MNHEY and SVGEGT.

A note on this clonotype: Its specific antigen is unknown. No clone much larger than this one lies a single base away; base qualities are absent.

The chain is made from TRBV6-2 or TRBV6-3 and TRBJ1-1, with the D gene too uncertain to name. The source is a female donor with breast cancer. Some clones in this sample may be carry-over from other donors' samples. The sample comprised axillary lymph node tissue. The CDR3: CASSYLSVTSSEAFF. The DNA is as follows: TGTGCCAGCAGTTACTTATCAGTAACGAGCTCTGAAGCTTTCTTT.